Each of the 26 T cell receptor beta chains below was sequenced from the same sample in a study of shared clonotypes between healthy human individuals. Naive CD8 cells lacked CD45RO and underwent positive selection for CCR7, leaving out terminally differentiated effector memory CD45RA+ cells. Assay used: immunoSEQ multiplex PCR; TCRdb lists only in-frame clones, some missing. The repertoire consists of around 1,900,000 clones, with 85% to 95% occurring once and the leading ten covering about 1.7%. Material for sequencing was naive CD8+ T cells from PBMCs. Every receptor here comes from a young man in good health. Some clones in this sample may be carry-over from other donors' samples.

The chain employs TRBV6-5 and TRBJ1-4; D call uncertain. Germline V gene sequence: CDR1 MNHEY, CDR2 SVGAGI. The CDR3 is made up of 15 amino acids. V was trimmed by 5 bases and J by 5 bases, leaving 15 bases between them. CDR3: CASSQRENANEKLFF. The CDR3 coding sequence is TGTGCCAGCAGTCAGAGGGAGAACGCGAATGAAAAACTGTTTTTT.

CDR3 sequence: CASSEPGLASNNEQFF. CDR3 nucleotide sequence: TGTGCCAGCAGCGAACCGGGACTAGCTTCCAATAATGAGCAGTTCTTC. The chain is built from TRBV9 and TRBJ2-1, with 9 bases identical to TRBD2. Germline CDR1 is SGDLS and CDR2 is YYNGEE. Trimming removed 3 bases from V and 7 bases from J; junction bases left unmatched: 11. This CDR3 contains 16 residues.

This clone was observed a single time. The J gene is TRBJ2-3, the V gene TRBV6-6; D unresolved. This CDR3 has 12 residues. Trimming pared 8 bases from V and 7 bases from J, leaving 13 bases between. Per the germline V gene, CDR1 is MNHNY and CDR2 is SVGAGI (reference sequence). CDR3 sequence (DNA): TGTGCCAGCCTAAGCGAAGCGAATACGCAGTATTTT. It codes for CASLSEANTQYF.

This chain uses TRBV27 with TRBJ2-5; 7 bases are a match to TRBD1. The germline V gene has CDR1 MNHEY and CDR2 SMNVEV (reference sequence). With V trimmed by 5 bases and J by 4 bases, 7 bases remained unmatched. The CDR3 has 14 residues. CDR3 DNA sequence: TGTGCCAGCAGTACCAGGGGGTCGGTAGAGACCCAGTACTTC. The encoded protein is CASSTRGSVETQYF.

With respect to this clone: This specimen includes other DNA sequences encoding the same CDR3. DNA of the CDR3: TGCAGCGTTGAACTAGGTTCCTACGAGCAGTACTTC. The encoded protein is CSVELGSYEQYF. The chain couples TRBV29-1 to TRBJ2-5; D call uncertain. With the DNA end fitting TRBJ2-7 better, the J assignment may be wrong. Germline V gives CDR1 SQVTM, CDR2 ANQGSEA. The CDR3 loop spans 12 amino acids.

The DNA for the CDR3 is TGTGCCATAGGTCTAGCGGCCTACAATGAGCAGTTCTTC. It specifies CAIGLAAYNEQFF. The chain recombines TRBV7-2 with TRBJ2-1, with TRBD2 matching 7 bases. CDR1 is SGHTA and CDR2 is FQGNSA in the germline V gene. The CDR3 is 13 residues long. V was clipped by 10 bases and J by 2 bases; unmatched bases: 5.

This rearrangement joins TRBV27 to TRBJ2-7; D uncertain. Deletions cut 5 bases from V and 3 bases from J, with 17 bases between. This CDR3 contains 15 residues. Germline assignment: CDR1 MNHEY and CDR2 SMNVEV (reference sequence). CDR3 loop: CASSLAVSSFYEQYF. CDR3 DNA sequence: TGTGCCAGCAGTCTGGCGGTTAGCAGTTTCTACGAGCAGTACTTC.

This chain joins TRBV5-8 and TRBJ1-4; 10 bases align to TRBD1. There are 16 residues in the CDR3. V lost 2 bases, J lost 0 bases, and 1 base stayed unmatched. Germline V CDR1 and CDR2: SGHTS, YDEGEE. CDR3 sequence (DNA): TGTGCCAGCAGCTTCGGACAGGGGGCAACTAATGAAAAACTGTTTTTT. This gives the protein CASSFGQGATNEKLFF.

This chain uses TRBV29-1 with TRBJ1-1; D gene unclear. Trimming pared 8 bases from V and 0 bases from J, leaving 13 bases between. The CDR3 runs 13 residues. Germline loops: CDR1 SQVTM, CDR2 ANQGSEA. The CDR3 sequence: CSPEINMNTEAFF. DNA for the CDR3: TGCAGCCCCGAAATAAACATGAACACTGAAGCTTTCTTT. The variable domain in full, completed from reference TRBV29-1 and TRBJ1-1, reads SAVISQKPSRDICQRGTSLTIQCQVDSQVTMMFWYRQQPGQSLTLIATANQGSEATYESGFVIDKFPISRPNLTFSTLTVSNMSPEDSSIYLCSPEINMNTEAFFGQGTRLTVV.

J is TRBJ2-2 and V is TRBV18; D is undetermined. The CDR3 runs 10 residues. Between the trimmed V and J ends, which lost 8 bases and 6 bases, there was a span of 4 bases. Looked up from germline, CDR1 is KGHSH and CDR2 is LQKENI. The CDR3 DNA is TGTGCCAGCGCGGCCGGGGAGCTGTTTTTT. Protein sequence: CASAAGELFF.

The V gene is TRBV7-9, the J gene TRBJ1-1; no clear D gene. There are 12 residues in the CDR3. Trimming stripped 5 bases from V and 10 bases from J, with 14 bases between. The germline gives CDR1 SEHNR, CDR2 FQNEAQ (reference sequence). CDR3 bases: TGTGCCAGCAGCCCATGGGAAACGCCAGCTTTCTTT. This gives the protein CASSPWETPAFF.

This rearrangement joins TRBV28 to TRBJ2-6; D not resolved. V was clipped by 3 bases and J by 2 bases, with 8 bases between them. The CDR3 sequence is 15 residues long. The germline gives CDR1 MDHEN, CDR2 SYDVKM. The CDR3 bases are TGTGCCAGCAGTTTTAGCAACGCTGGGGCCAACGTCCTGACTTTC. Amino acid sequence: CASSFSNAGANVLTF. The whole variable domain, remainder taken from reference TRBV28 and TRBJ2-6, is DVKVTQSSRYLVKRTGEKVFLECVQDMDHENMFWYRQDPGLGLRLIYFSYDVKMKEKGDIPEGYSVSREKKERFSLILESASTNQTSMYLCASSFSNAGANVLTFGAGSRLTVL.

CDR3 in amino acids: CASSLTLASEQFF. The DNA for the CDR3 is TGTGCCAGCAGTTTAACTCTAGCCTCGGAGCAGTTCTTC. The chain links TRBV28 to TRBJ2-1; maybe TRBD2 (5 bases). Trimming took off 2 bases at V and 10 bases at J, with 12 bases between the two ends. Germline CDR1 reads MDHEN; CDR2 reads SYDVKM. The CDR3 loop spans 13 amino acids.

Worth noting for this clone: At the DNA level, this CDR3 is encoded by other sequences in the same sample as well. This chain uses TRBV9 with TRBJ2-2, with D perhaps being TRBD1 or TRBD2 (5 bases each). Germline V lookup: CDR1 SGDLS, CDR2 YYNGEE. This CDR3 region has 16 residues. V was trimmed by 0 bases and J by 0 bases, leaving 9 bases between them. CDR3 coding DNA: TGTGCCAGCAGCGTAGCGGGGACCCCGAACACCGGGGAGCTGTTTTTT. This codes for CASSVAGTPNTGELFF. Filled out from reference TRBV9 and TRBJ2-2, the complete variable domain reads DSGVTQTPKHLITATGQRVTLRCSPRSGDLSVYWYQQSLDQGLQFLIQYYNGEERAKGNILERFSAQQFPDLHSELNLSSLELGDSALYFCASSVAGTPNTGELFFGEGSRLTVL.

The chain has TRBV28 and TRBJ2-1, with D perhaps assigned TRBD1 or TRBD2 (5 bases each). The germline CDR1 and CDR2 sequences are MDHEN and SYDVKM. V was shortened by 3 bases and J by 4 bases, with 16 bases between the two germline ends. The length of the CDR3 is 16 residues. For the CDR3, the DNA is TGTGCCAGCAGTTTTGGATTCGGGGCGGTTTACAATGAGCAGTTCTTC. Translated: CASSFGFGAVYNEQFF.

The chain employs TRBV5-8 and TRBJ1-1; D possibly corresponds to TRBD1 (6 bases). The CDR3 has 14 amino acids. V lost 0 bases, J lost 4 bases, and 10 bases lay in between. Germline V CDR1 and CDR2: SGHTS, YDEGEE. The CDR3 DNA reads as TGTGCCAGCAGCTTGGTGAGGGGGAGCACTGAAGCTTTCTTT. As protein: CASSLVRGSTEAFF.

This clone was observed once. This rearrangement joins TRBV5-8 to TRBJ2-7, with TRBD1 as a possible D gene (5 bases). Germline assignment: CDR1 SGHTS and CDR2 YDEGEE. CDR3 length equals 14 residues. V lost 3 bases to trimming and J lost 4 bases, with 14 bases between them. The CDR3 sequence is CASSYQGPGYEQYF. In DNA form, the CDR3 reads TGTGCCAGCAGCTACCAGGGCCCCGGATACGAGCAGTACTTC.

Concerning this clone: This same CDR3 is encoded by further DNA sequences in the sample. This chain links TRBV7-9 with TRBJ1-2; D gene unclear. CDR3 length: 13 amino acids. With 5 bases removed from V and 2 bases from J, the gap between germline ends came to 9 bases. Germline CDR1 and CDR2: SEHNR and FQNEAQ (reference sequence). The CDR3 region is CASSPGRNYGYTF. As DNA, the CDR3 is TGTGCCAGCAGCCCGGGCAGGAACTATGGCTACACCTTC.

The chain links TRBV11-2 to TRBJ2-1; 7 nucleotides agree with TRBD2. The CDR3 is made up of 15 amino acids. The junction had 10 bases not matched to a gene; V was cut back by 2 bases and J by 9 bases. Per the germline V gene, CDR1 is SGHAT and CDR2 is FQNNGV. This CDR3 is CASSLRTRFQAEQFF. In nucleotides, the CDR3 is TGTGCCAGCAGCTTAAGGACTAGATTTCAAGCTGAGCAGTTCTTC.

V usage is TRBV27 and J usage is TRBJ2-2; 7 nucleotides align to TRBD2. V lost 8 bases, J lost 3 bases, and 6 bases stayed unmatched. Germline loops: CDR1 MNHEY, CDR2 SMNVEV (reference sequence). This CDR3 region has 14 residues. As DNA, the CDR3 is TGTGCCAGCCATGGACTAGAGGACACCGGGGAGCTGTTTTTT. Protein product: CASHGLEDTGELFF.

This sequence joins TRBV10-1 and TRBJ1-1; no clear D gene. V lost 4 bases and J lost 7, with 7 bases in between. Per the germline V gene, CDR1 is WNHNN and CDR2 is SYGVQD (reference sequence). The CDR3 totals 11 residues. The CDR3, as DNA: TGCGCCAGCAGTGGGATGGGTGAAGCTTTCTTT. Protein sequence: CASSGMGEAFF.

This clone was counted only a few times. J is TRBJ1-1 and V is TRBV9; no reliable D call. CDR1 SGDLS and CDR2 YYNGEE come from the germline V gene. The CDR3 covers 14 residues. V was cut by 4 bases and J by 1 base, with 11 bases left in between. The CDR3 is CASSHNLENTEAFF. The CDR3 DNA is TGTGCCAGCAGCCATAACCTCGAGAACACTGAAGCTTTCTTT.

This clone was counted a few times. CDR3 sequence (DNA): TGTGCCAGCAGCGGGGGACAGGTATCCGGTGAAGCTTTCTTT. Translated: CASSGGQVSGEAFF. V gene TRBV9 combines with J gene TRBJ1-1; 8 nucleotides agree with TRBD1. Unmatched junction bases numbered 8, after V lost 3 bases and J lost 7 bases. This CDR3 has 14 amino acids. Germline V gene data show CDR1 as SGDLS and CDR2 as YYNGEE.

The chain uses TRBV10-3 and TRBJ2-5; D might be TRBD1 or TRBD2, each matching 5 bases. The J call may be faulty, since TRBJ2-7 better matches the DNA end. This CDR3 has 11 amino acids. Germline loops: CDR1 ENHRY, CDR2 SYGVKD. The CDR3 DNA sequence: TGTGCCACCTCCGGGACCCACGAGCAGTACTTC. Its protein product is CATSGTHEQYF.

The genes are TRBV28 and TRBJ2-5; TRBD2 agrees at 7 bases. J lost 1 base, V lost 3 bases, and 11 bases had no gene match. From germline, CDR1 is MDHEN and CDR2 SYDVKM. The CDR3 runs to 17 residues. CDR3 protein: CASSFYPTLAAQETQYF. DNA for the CDR3: TGTGCCAGCAGTTTCTACCCCACGCTAGCGGCCCAAGAGACCCAGTACTTC.

The V call is TRBV6-5, the J call TRBJ1-2; 8 positions match TRBD1. Germline CDR1 is MNHEY and CDR2 is SVGAGI. This CDR3 region has 14 residues. J was trimmed by 7 bases and V by 5 bases; bases with no gene match: 9. The CDR3 sequence: CASSGTPGTGGYTF. CDR3 nucleotide sequence: TGTGCCAGCAGTGGAACCCCCGGGACAGGTGGCTACACCTTC.